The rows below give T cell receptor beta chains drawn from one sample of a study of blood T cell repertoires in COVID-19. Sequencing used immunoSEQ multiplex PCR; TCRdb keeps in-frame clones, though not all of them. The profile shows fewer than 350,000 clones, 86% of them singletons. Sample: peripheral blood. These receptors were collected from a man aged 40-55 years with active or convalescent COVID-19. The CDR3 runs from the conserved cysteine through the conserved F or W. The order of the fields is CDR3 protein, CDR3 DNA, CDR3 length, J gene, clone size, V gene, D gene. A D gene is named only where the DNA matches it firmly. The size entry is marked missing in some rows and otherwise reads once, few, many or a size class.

CASSEGGRLNEKLFF TGTGCCAGCAGTGAAGGCGGCAGACTTAATGAAAAACTGTTTTTT 15 TRBJ1-4 once TRBV6-1 NA
CASTIGLGEQYF TGTGCTTCGACTATCGGGTTGGGGGAGCAGTACTTC 12 TRBJ2-7 NA TRBV12-5 NA
CASSPTRGDTQYF TGTGCCAGCAGTCCCACTAGGGGGGATACGCAGTATTTT 13 TRBJ2-3 NA TRBV27 NA
CASTFHGRNGETQYF TGTGCCAGCACCTTTCACGGGAGAAACGGAGAGACCCAGTACTTC 15 TRBJ2-5 NA TRBV28 NA
CASRRRTGAPTWSNQPQHF TGTGCCAGCAGACGACGGACAGGAGCCCCGACGTGGAGCAATCAGCCCCAGCATTTT 19 TRBJ1-5 NA TRBV5-6 TRBD1
CASRDYRETQYF TGTGCCAGCCGGGACTACAGAGAGACCCAGTACTTC 12 TRBJ2-5 NA TRBV12-3/TRBV12-4 TRBD2
CASSKSRGSYNEQFF TGTGCCAGCAGCAAATCCCGCGGGAGCTACAATGAGCAGTTCTTC 15 TRBJ2-1 NA TRBV21-1 NA
CASSLGQKTQETQYF TGTGCCAGCAGCTTGGGACAGAAGACACAAGAGACCCAGTACTTC 15 TRBJ2-5 NA TRBV5-8 NA
CASSSEQVLGWDTEAFF TGCGCCAGCAGCTCCGAACAGGTGCTCGGATGGGATACTGAAGCTTTCTTT 17 TRBJ1-1 NA TRBV5-1 NA
CASSLEPPDRANYGYTF TGTGCCAGCAGCTTAGAACCCCCGGACAGGGCTAACTATGGCTACACCTTC 17 TRBJ1-2 NA TRBV7-6 TRBD1
CASSQDYETLATNEKLFF TGTGCCAGCAGCCAAGATTACGAGACACTTGCAACTAATGAAAAACTGTTTTTT 18 TRBJ1-4 NA TRBV14 NA
CASSEAETEAFF TGTGCCAGCAGTGAAGCGGAGACTGAAGCTTTCTTT 12 TRBJ1-1 NA TRBV6-1 NA
CASSTLTGGISPLHF TGCGCCAGCAGCACTCTGACAGGGGGCATTTCACCCCTCCACTTT 15 TRBJ1-6 once TRBV5-1 TRBD1
CASSSKRGTDTQYF TGTGCCAGCAGCTCGAAGCGGGGCACAGATACGCAGTATTTT 14 TRBJ2-3 NA TRBV13 NA